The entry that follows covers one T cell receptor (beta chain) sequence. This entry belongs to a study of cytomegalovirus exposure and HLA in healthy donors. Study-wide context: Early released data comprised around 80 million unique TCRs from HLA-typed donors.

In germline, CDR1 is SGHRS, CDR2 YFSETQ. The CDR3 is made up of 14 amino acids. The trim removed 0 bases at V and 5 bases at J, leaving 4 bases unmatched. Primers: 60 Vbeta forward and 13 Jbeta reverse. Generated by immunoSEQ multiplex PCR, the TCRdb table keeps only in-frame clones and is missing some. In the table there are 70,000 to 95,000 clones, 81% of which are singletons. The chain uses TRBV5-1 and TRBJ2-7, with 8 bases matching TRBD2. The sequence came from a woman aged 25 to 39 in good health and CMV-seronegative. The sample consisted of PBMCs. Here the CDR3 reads CASSLDGRGHEQYF. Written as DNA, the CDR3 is TGCGCCAGCAGCTTGGACGGGAGGGGCCACGAGCAGTACTTC. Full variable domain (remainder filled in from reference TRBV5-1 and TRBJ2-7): KAGVTQTPRYLIKTRGQQVTLSCSPISGHRSVSWYQQTPGQGLQFLFEYFSETQRNKGNFPGRFSGRQFSNSRSEMNVSTLELGDSALYLCASSLDGRGHEQYFGPGTRLTVT.